What follows describes a single T cell receptor beta chain. Its antigen is undetermined. The sample comes from a study of post-analysis software for immune sequencing data. Notes on the study in general: Samples made in the same batch grouped tightly together by F measure. TRBV5-6, TRBV5-1 and TRBV20-1 were among roughly five TRBV segments more frequent in patients than controls.

CDR1 and CDR2 from the germline V gene are MNHNY and SVGAGI (reference sequence). Trimming took 5 bases from V and 2 from J; bases not matched to a gene: 7. The CDR3 length is 15 residues. Researchers reported that TCR beta cDNA libraries carried unique molecular identifiers. Approximately 0.5 million cDNA molecules were recovered from an input of roughly 0.85 to 10 million T cells. TCRdb reanalysed the PCR reads using MiXCR and keeps one entry per CDR3 protein. The sample has roughly 600,000 distinct CDR3 sequences, 44% seen once; the top ten hold around 1.7%. The TCR sequence derives from a girl aged 5-17 years with multiple sclerosis. V usage is TRBV6-6 and J usage is TRBJ2-5, with 8 nucleotides matching TRBD2. The sequenced material came from blood. CDR3 residues: CASSKSGGRQETQYF. The CDR3 DNA sequence: TGTGCCAGCAGTAAAAGCGGGGGAAGACAAGAGACCCAGTACTTC.